The 26 T cell receptor beta chains below come from one sample, sequenced in a study of blood T cell repertoires in COVID-19. The assay was immunoSEQ multiplex PCR, and TCRdb's table has in-frame clones only and misses some. The profile covers about 190,000 clones, with around 85% appearing a single time and approximately 1.1% taken by the ten largest. The specimen sequenced was peripheral blood. These receptors were obtained from a man aged 25-45 years with acute or convalescent COVID-19.

This rearrangement joins TRBV7-6 to TRBJ1-1; maybe TRBD1 (6 bases). This CDR3 has 15 residues. Germline V gene data show CDR1 as SGHVS and CDR2 as FNYEAQ. V lost 3 bases to trimming and J lost 4 bases, with 15 bases between them. CDR3: CASSLGRGLSTEAFF. CDR3 sequence (DNA): TGTGCCAGCAGCTTGGGCAGGGGATTAAGCACTGAAGCTTTCTTT.

The chain combines TRBV6-1 with TRBJ2-3, with 8 bases identical to TRBD2. The germline V gene encodes CDR1 MNHNS and CDR2 SASEGT. This CDR3 region has 15 residues. V lost 6 bases, J lost 0 bases, and 5 bases stayed unmatched. The DNA for the CDR3 is TGTGCCAGCAGCCGTAGCGGGGCTAGCACAGATACGCAGTATTTT. It encodes CASSRSGASTDTQYF.

The rearrangement links TRBV15 to TRBJ2-7, with 9 bases that match TRBD2. Trimming took 5 bases from V and 5 from J; bases not matched to a gene: 16. Germline assignment: CDR1 LNHNV and CDR2 YYDKDF (reference sequence). The CDR3 extends over 17 amino acids. The CDR3 DNA reads TGTGCCACCAGCCGTAGCTCGGGGCTAGCGGGATCCCACGAGCAGTACTTC. It translates to CATSRSSGLAGSHEQYF.

The gene calls are TRBV7-2 and TRBJ2-3, with 8 nucleotides matching TRBD2. This CDR3 region has 16 residues. V trimming: 7 bases; J trimming: 4 bases; junction bases outside the gene matches: 13. Germline assignment: CDR1 SGHTA and CDR2 FQGNSA. The CDR3 nucleotides read TGTGCCAGCACCCCGGCTGTCGGGAGGGCCGCAGATACGCAGTATTTT. Its protein is CASTPAVGRAADTQYF.

The chain has TRBV5-1 and TRBJ2-5; TRBD2 agrees at 7 bases. Germline V gives CDR1 SGHRS, CDR2 YFSETQ. V was pared by 0 bases and J by 4 bases, with 3 bases of the junction left unmatched. The CDR3 has 14 residues. The CDR3 loop is CASSLGLAAETQYF. CDR3 nucleotide sequence: TGCGCCAGCAGCTTGGGGCTAGCGGCAGAGACCCAGTACTTC.

V gene TRBV27 combines with J gene TRBJ1-1, with D perhaps TRBD1 (6 bases). Germline values: CDR1 MNHEY, CDR2 SMNVEV (reference sequence). Trimming took 9 bases from V and 7 from J, leaving 12 bases between them. The CDR3 runs to 11 residues. The CDR3 sequence: CASRRGLEAFF. The CDR3 coding sequence is TGTGCCAGTAGGCGGGGGCTTGAAGCTTTCTTT.

The chain carries TRBV5-4 and TRBJ1-4; possible D gene TRBD1, 6 bases. Per germline, CDR1 SGHNT and CDR2 YYREEE (reference sequence). The CDR3 covers 16 residues. Between the trimmed V and J ends, which lost 1 base and 7 bases, there was a span of 17 bases. The CDR3 DNA reads as TGTGCCAGCAGCTTGCGGCGGAACACAGGGCGTGAAAAACTGTTTTTT. This codes for CASSLRRNTGREKLFF.

The chain recombines TRBV28 with TRBJ1-4; D is possibly TRBD1 (6 bases). The CDR3 has 14 residues. Deletions cut 6 bases from V and 5 bases from J, with 13 bases between. Germline CDR1 MDHEN, CDR2 SYDVKM. CDR3 nucleotides: TGTGCCAGCAGCCCAACAGGGAAAAATGAAAAACTGTTTTTT. Protein sequence: CASSPTGKNEKLFF.

The V call is TRBV24-1, the J call TRBJ1-1, with D maybe TRBD1 (6 bases). The CDR3 spans 15 residues. Germline loops: CDR1 KGHDR, CDR2 SFDVKD. The ends were cut back, 3 bases at V and 1 base at J, with 11 bases in the middle. The CDR3 sequence is CATSDASTGNTEAFF. The CDR3, as DNA: TGTGCCACCAGTGATGCCTCGACAGGGAACACTGAAGCTTTCTTT.

The J gene is TRBJ2-1, the V gene TRBV7-8, with 9 bases matching TRBD2. The CDR3 is made up of 16 amino acids. The junction had 8 bases not matched to a gene; V was cut back by 1 base and J by 7 bases. Germline V gives CDR1 SGHVS, CDR2 FQNEAQ. CDR3 bases: TGTGCCAGCAGCTTAGTGGGCGGGGGGGCCCGTAATGAGCAGTTCTTC. This encodes CASSLVGGGARNEQFF.

This clone was recorded a few times. Other DNA sequences from this sample encode an identical CDR3 as well. The J gene is TRBJ2-1, the V gene TRBV7-3; 10 bases are a match to TRBD2. Per the germline V gene, CDR1 is SGHTA and CDR2 is FQGTGA. The CDR3 totals 15 residues. With V trimmed by 5 bases and J by 6 bases, 7 bases remained unmatched. The CDR3 DNA sequence: TGTGCCAGCAGCCCTCGACTAGCGGGCCGCAATGAGCAGTTCTTC. Translating gives CASSPRLAGRNEQFF.

The V call is TRBV15, the J call TRBJ2-7, with 9 nucleotides matching TRBD2. V dropped 5 bases and J dropped 4; count of bases not matched to a gene: 6. CDR1 and CDR2 (germline): LNHNV, YYDKDF (reference sequence). This CDR3 is built from 14 residues. CDR3 loop: CATSLQSGGYEQYF. CDR3 bases: TGTGCCACCAGCCTCCAGAGCGGGGGGTACGAGCAGTACTTC.

The chain employs TRBV12-5 and TRBJ2-7; 12 nucleotides agree with TRBD2. The CDR3 has 16 residues. Germline V gene data show CDR1 as LGHNT and CDR2 as FRNRAP. With V trimmed by 1 base and J by 4 bases, 5 bases remained unmatched. The CDR3 DNA reads as TGTGCTAGTGGTTTGGATCTAGCGGGGGGGCCTTACGAGCAGTACTTC. This translates into CASGLDLAGGPYEQYF. Variable domain in full (rest from reference TRBV12-5 and TRBJ2-7): DARVTQTPRHKVTEMGQEVTMRCQPILGHNTVFWYRQTMMQGLELLAYFRNRAPLDDSGMPKDRFSAEMPDATLATLKIQPSEPRDSAVYFCASGLDLAGGPYEQYFGPGTRLTVT.

V gene TRBV3-1 (or the pseudogene TRBV3-2) combines with J gene TRBJ2-1; D is perhaps TRBD2 (5 bases). Germline assignment: CDR1 LGHDT and CDR2 YNNKEL (reference sequence). Trimming took 5 bases from V and 0 from J, leaving 11 bases between them. This CDR3 spans 15 amino acids. DNA for the CDR3: TGTGCCAGCAGCGCGACTCGGGGCTCCTACAATGAGCAGTTCTTC. As protein: CASSATRGSYNEQFF.

The gene calls are TRBV7-9 and TRBJ2-7; 8 bases fit TRBD1. V was clipped by 2 bases and J by 6 bases; unmatched bases: 9. The CDR3 length is 15 residues. The germline gives CDR1 SEHNR, CDR2 FQNEAQ (reference sequence). Here the CDR3 DNA reads TGTGCCAGCAGCTTAAATACGCAGGGGGCGTCCGAGCAGTACTTC. Its translation: CASSLNTQGASEQYF.

The chain uses TRBV30 and TRBJ1-1, with TRBD1 as a possible D gene (6 bases). Germline-derived CDR1 and CDR2 are GTSNPN and SVGIG (reference sequence). The CDR3 length is 13 residues. The V gene lost 0 bases and the J gene lost 10 bases, with 15 bases spanning the gap. The CDR3 bases are TGTGCCTGGAGTGTACACAGGGAAGGTAGAGCTTTCTTT. It encodes CAWSVHREGRAFF. The full variable domain, in which reference TRBV30 and TRBJ1-1 provide the parts outside the CDR3, is SQTIHQWPATLVQPVGSPLSLECTVEGTSNPNLYWYRQAAGRGLQLLFYSVGIGQISSEVPQNLSASRPQDRQFILSSKKLLLSDSGFYLCAWSVHREGRAFFGQGTRLTVV.

The chain uses TRBV19 and TRBJ2-1, with D tentatively TRBD2 (6 bases). The CDR3 has 16 residues. The germline CDR1 and CDR2 sequences are LNHDA and SQIVND (reference sequence). V dropped 0 bases and J dropped 1 base, with 10 bases sitting between them. The CDR3 is CASSIDRRGSYNEQFF. DNA of the CDR3: TGTGCCAGTAGTATAGATCGGAGGGGTTCCTACAATGAGCAGTTCTTC.

This sequence joins TRBV30 and TRBJ1-1; 9 positions agree with TRBD1. The CDR3 contains 13 residues. With V trimmed by 3 bases and J by 10 bases, 9 bases remained unmatched. Germline CDR1 reads GTSNPN; CDR2 reads SVGIG (reference sequence). The CDR3 region is CAWSIQGARLAFF. The CDR3 DNA follows: TGTGCCTGGAGCATACAGGGGGCGCGTCTAGCTTTCTTT.

The chain employs TRBV4-1 and TRBJ1-6; tentatively, D is TRBD1 (6 bases). V shed 4 bases and J shed 6 bases, with 16 bases lying between them. Germline assignment: CDR1 MGHRA and CDR2 YSYEKL. The CDR3 runs to 16 residues. CDR3 in amino acids: CASSRDGGRSNSPLHF. The CDR3 region has the DNA TGCGCCAGCAGCCGGGACGGGGGGCGATCTAATTCACCCCTCCACTTT.

The chain is built from TRBV7-2 and TRBJ2-2, with 7 bases that match TRBD1. Germline-derived CDR1 and CDR2 are SGHTA and FQGNSA. The CDR3 is 15 residues long. After removal of 2 bases from V and 7 bases from J, the junction contained 7 bases not matched to a gene. CDR3 nucleotide sequence: TGTGCCAGCAGCTTACAGGGGGATCGGATCGGGGAGCTGTTTTTT. The encoded protein is CASSLQGDRIGELFF.

CDR3: CASKRGRAGTGELFF. The CDR3 coding sequence is TGTGCCAGCAAAAGAGGGCGCGCGGGCACCGGGGAGCTGTTTTTT. The V gene is TRBV6-5, the J gene TRBJ2-2; D perhaps matches TRBD2 (5 bases). V lost 7 bases and J 4 bases, leaving 16 bases between the germline ends. Per germline, CDR1 MNHEY and CDR2 SVGAGI. The CDR3 is 15 residues long.

The table lists this clone with a few counts. V usage is TRBV28 and J usage is TRBJ1-6; unclear D gene. Trimming took 0 bases from V and 4 from J, leaving 16 bases between them. CDR1 and CDR2 from the germline V gene are MDHEN and SYDVKM. The CDR3 has 18 residues. CDR3 coding DNA: TGTGCCAGCAGTTTATGGATGCCCGGGTCTAGTTATAATTCACCCCTCCACTTT. This gives the protein CASSLWMPGSSYNSPLHF.

The rearrangement joins TRBV7-9 to TRBJ1-2; 7 bases are a match to TRBD1. The CDR3 loop spans 14 amino acids. V lost 5 bases to trimming and J lost 2 bases; unmatched junction nucleotides: 5. CDR1 and CDR2 (germline): SEHNR, FQNEAQ (reference sequence). The CDR3 DNA follows: TGTGCCAGCAGCCGGGACAGCCACAACTATGGCTACACCTTC. Protein: CASSRDSHNYGYTF.

J is TRBJ2-5 and V is TRBV3-1 (or the pseudogene TRBV3-2), with a tentative D call TRBD2 (5 bases). Germline loops: CDR1 LGHDT, CDR2 YNNKEL (reference sequence). V dropped 5 bases and J dropped 5 bases, with 15 bases sitting between them. CDR3 length: 14 residues. The CDR3 DNA reads TGTGCCAGCAGCTACGGGATCTCGAGGGAGACCCAGTACTTC. It is translated as CASSYGISRETQYF.

The chain links TRBV9 to TRBJ1-2; a weak D match, TRBD1 (6 bases). With 3 bases removed from V and 7 bases from J, the gap between germline ends came to 19 bases. CDR3 length: 15 amino acids. From germline, CDR1 is SGDLS and CDR2 YYNGEE. The CDR3 DNA follows: TGTGCCAGCAGCGGGGACCCAGGGGCGCGGAGTGGCTACACCTTC. It codes for CASSGDPGARSGYTF.

The CDR3 coding sequence is TGTGCCAGCACTTTGACAGTCAGCTCCTACAATGAGCAGTTCTTC. This translates into CASTLTVSSYNEQFF. V and J are TRBV6-5 and TRBJ2-1; tentatively, D is TRBD1 (5 bases). In germline, CDR1 is MNHEY, CDR2 SVGAGI. V was pared by 7 bases and J by 0 bases, with 13 bases between. This CDR3 spans 15 amino acids.